The table lists the clone carrying this TCR beta chain with many counts. TCRdb processed the 5' RACE reads anew with MiXCR; each CDR3 protein has one entry. The sample includes 310,000 or so distinct CDR3 sequences, around 4% of them seen just once. This sample was taken from a study of T cells after yellow fever vaccination. Germline loops: CDR1 MGHDK, CDR2 SYGVNS. There are 15 residues in the CDR3. Trimming removed 4 bases from V and 7 bases from J; junction bases left unmatched: 12. The TCR sequence derives from a man aged 18 to 30 who received the YFV17D yellow fever vaccine. V and J are TRBV25-1 and TRBJ2-7; 8 nucleotides line up with TRBD1. The sequencing here drew on PBMCs, taken on the day of the yellow fever booster vaccination. The chain's CDR3 is CASSGPTGGASEQYF. CDR3 sequence (DNA): TGTGCCAGCAGTGGCCCTACAGGGGGAGCATCTGAGCAGTACTTC.